These 18 T cell receptor beta chains share one sample of origin, sequenced in a study of blood T cell repertoires in COVID-19. Profiled with immunoSEQ multiplex PCR; TCRdb holds only in-frame clones, not every one. The table has around 300,000 clones, about 93% seen once. The sequencing sample was made of PBMCs or T cells enriched from blood (not recorded which). The receptors shown here come from a woman in her 30s who had recovered from COVID-19.

Worth noting for this clone: Different DNA sequences within this sample yield the same CDR3. The chain joins TRBV30 to TRBJ1-5; 7 positions agree with TRBD1. This CDR3 has 15 amino acids. CDR1 and CDR2 (germline): GTSNPN, SVGIG (reference sequence). V lost 1 base, J lost 0 bases, and 3 bases stayed unmatched. Here the CDR3 DNA reads TGTGCCTGGAGTGGAGGACAGGTTAGCAATCAGCCCCAGCATTTT. Its translation: CAWSGGQVSNQPQHF.

This clone was counted many times. V gene TRBV28 combines with J gene TRBJ2-7; D is unclear. Trimming left V 8 bases short and J 2 bases short, with 19 bases between. CDR1 MDHEN and CDR2 SYDVKM come from the germline V gene. The CDR3 runs to 15 residues. The CDR3 here is CASLGGDFPPYEQYF. CDR3 sequence (DNA): TGTGCCAGCCTGGGTGGAGATTTTCCCCCCTACGAGCAGTACTTC.

The chain has TRBV7-9 and TRBJ1-1, with 7 bases that match TRBD1. The CDR3 sequence is 13 residues long. CDR1 is SEHNR and CDR2 is FQNEAQ in the germline V gene (reference sequence). Unmatched junction bases numbered 10, after V lost 8 bases and J lost 7 bases. CDR3 DNA sequence: TGTGCCAGCCTAGGGGACAGACACCTTGAAGCTTTCTTT. This codes for CASLGDRHLEAFF.

The J gene is TRBJ2-1, the V gene TRBV7-8, with a weak D call TRBD2 (6 bases). This CDR3 is built from 13 residues. The V and J ends lost 6 bases and 11 bases respectively, with 17 bases between them. Germline V lookup: CDR1 SGHVS, CDR2 FQNEAQ. CDR3 coding DNA: TGTGCCAGCAGTACGCCGACTAGAGGTAAGCAGTTCTTC. The encoded protein is CASSTPTRGKQFF.

The chain employs TRBV4-1 and TRBJ2-6; D unresolved. The CDR3 loop spans 17 amino acids. Germline V gene data show CDR1 as MGHRA and CDR2 as YSYEKL. V was cut by 4 bases and J by 3 bases, with 16 bases left in between. The CDR3 reads CASSPIRWQDGANVLTF. CDR3 DNA sequence: TGCGCCAGCAGCCCCATCCGCTGGCAAGATGGGGCCAACGTCCTGACTTTC.

The chain has TRBV3-1 (or the pseudogene TRBV3-2) and TRBJ1-4; 8 bases agree with TRBD1. The ends lost 4 bases at V and 7 bases at J; junction bases unmatched: 11. The CDR3 spans 16 residues. Germline values: CDR1 LGHDT, CDR2 YNNKEL (reference sequence). CDR3 in DNA: TGTGCCAGCAGCCCATGGGACAGGCGCGGGATTGAAAAACTGTTTTTT. It codes for CASSPWDRRGIEKLFF.

The CDR3 loop reads CASSLDRGKNQPQHF. DNA of the CDR3: TGCGCCAGCAGCCTTGACAGGGGGAAGAATCAGCCCCAGCATTTT. The chain has TRBV4-3 and TRBJ1-5, with 9 bases that match TRBD1. Trimming removed 4 bases from V and 4 bases from J; junction bases left unmatched: 5. The V gene's germline CDR1 is LGHNA and CDR2 YSLEER. The CDR3 loop spans 15 amino acids.

This chain links TRBV4-2 with TRBJ2-7; 8 bases line up with TRBD2. V was pared by 0 bases and J by 2 bases, with 6 bases of the junction left unmatched. The V gene's germline CDR1 is LGHNA and CDR2 YNFKEQ. The CDR3 consists of 16 residues. The CDR3 nucleotides read TGTGCCAGCAGCCAAGAAAGAGCGGGAGTTACCTACGAGCAGTACTTC. It specifies CASSQERAGVTYEQYF.

The chain employs TRBV28 and TRBJ1-4, with 7 positions matching TRBD1. The V segment lost 6 bases and the J segment 2 bases; nucleotides outside the gene matches: 6. The germline V gene encodes CDR1 MDHEN and CDR2 SYDVKM. CDR3 length: 15 residues. The CDR3 bases are TGTGCCAGCAGGATACCGGGACAGACTAATGAAAAACTGTTTTTT. Translating gives CASRIPGQTNEKLFF.

The chain uses TRBV7-5 and TRBJ1-5; TRBD1 is the table's D call, not checked against the DNA. TRBV7-5 is a recognized pseudogene. The CDR3 runs 15 residues. The CDR3 DNA is TGTGCCAGAAGCTTACAGGGGATTAACAATCAGCCCCAGCATTTT. It is translated as CARSLQGINNQPQHF.

This clone was detected once. The V call is TRBV5-1, the J call TRBJ2-3; 11 bases match TRBD1. The ends lost 4 bases at V and 2 bases at J; junction bases unmatched: 6. Germline CDR1 is SGHRS and CDR2 is YFSETQ. The CDR3 runs to 16 residues. The CDR3 DNA is TGCGCCAGCAGCCCGCAGGGACAGGGGGACACAGATACGCAGTATTTT. Translation gives CASSPQGQGDTDTQYF.

This clone is a singleton in its sample. V gene TRBV28 combines with J gene TRBJ1-1; 7 nucleotides match TRBD1. Germline V gene data show CDR1 as MDHEN and CDR2 as SYDVKM. This CDR3 comprises 15 residues. V dropped 2 bases and J dropped 6; count of bases not matched to a gene: 9. This chain's CDR3 is CASSLPSGGMAEAFF. For the CDR3, the DNA is TGTGCCAGCAGTTTACCTTCAGGGGGTATGGCTGAAGCTTTCTTT.

The V gene is TRBV20-1, the J gene TRBJ2-5; D unresolved. Germline V gene sequence: CDR1 DFQATT, CDR2 SNEGSKA (reference sequence). The CDR3 loop spans 10 amino acids. V lost 7 bases and J 4 bases, leaving 7 bases between the germline ends. The CDR3 nucleotides read TGCAGTGGAGCGAGAGAGACCCAGTACTTC. As protein: CSGARETQYF.

The chain uses TRBV7-2 and TRBJ2-3; 7 positions agree with TRBD2. V was pared by 0 bases and J by 2 bases, with 17 bases of the junction left unmatched. This CDR3 region has 20 residues. Looked up from germline, CDR1 is SGHTA and CDR2 is FQGNSA. The CDR3 DNA reads as TGTGCCAGCAGCTTAGCCCCTCCTTCGGGGGGACCTTCTAACACAGATACGCAGTATTTT. Amino acids: CASSLAPPSGGPSNTDTQYF.

In this sample, this clone turned up a few times. The V gene is TRBV18, the J gene TRBJ1-4; D might be TRBD1 (5 bases). CDR3 length: 15 residues. The ends were cut back, 0 bases at V and 5 bases at J, with 10 bases in the middle. Germline loops: CDR1 KGHSH, CDR2 LQKENI. CDR3: CASSPPAGGNEKLFF. The CDR3 DNA follows: TGTGCCAGCTCACCACCAGCGGGGGGGAATGAAAAACTGTTTTTT.

V usage is TRBV28 and J usage is TRBJ2-3; a possible D gene is TRBD2 (6 bases). V was clipped by 7 bases and J by 4 bases, with 15 bases between them. This CDR3 is built from 14 residues. CDR1 is MDHEN and CDR2 is SYDVKM in the germline V gene. CDR3 coding DNA: TGTGCCAGCATAACCGGGACTCGGGCAGATACGCAGTATTTT. Translated: CASITGTRADTQYF.

This chain joins TRBV15 and TRBJ2-6, with 15 bases lining up with TRBD2. With 5 bases clipped from V and 3 bases from J, the junction kept 8 bases outside the gene matches. Germline-derived CDR1 and CDR2 are LNHNV and YYDKDF (reference sequence). The CDR3 is 19 residues long. The CDR3 DNA follows: TGTGCCACCAGCGGCGGACTAGCGGGAGGGCCTAATGGGGCCAACGTCCTGACTTTC. This codes for CATSGGLAGGPNGANVLTF.

The rearrangement joins TRBV2 to TRBJ2-5; 12 bases fit TRBD1. The germline CDR1 and CDR2 sequences are SNHLY and FYNNEI. With V trimmed by 8 bases and J by 0 bases, 4 bases remained unmatched. There are 15 residues in the CDR3. The CDR3 is CASLRDRGHQETQYF. The DNA for the CDR3 is TGTGCCAGCCTCCGGGACAGGGGGCACCAAGAGACCCAGTACTTC.